This T cell receptor delta chain was captured by sequencing in a study of gammadelta T cells in human blood. Whole-study results and caveats: Polyclonal expansion of innate γδ T cells after birth appeared microbially driven.

Germline assignment: CDR1 GEAIGNYY and CDR2 EKD. CDR3 length: 17 residues. Trimming removed 4 bases from V and 5 bases from J, with 25 bases in between. As concerns this clone: What it recognizes is unknown. TCRdb's listed protein matches a much larger clone and diverges from this DNA's translation at residue 4, likely through a read error; the protein shown comes from the DNA.

TCRdb reanalysed the RT-PCR reads with CATT. The repertoire holds roughly 500 delta-chain clones, with roughly 42% as singletons. The TCR comes from a human donor. The chain carries TRDV2 and TRDJ1, with TRDD3 as a possible D gene (5 bases). Input material: Vgamma9Vdelta2 gamma-delta T cells from adult blood. The CDR3 DNA sequence: TGTGCCTGTGAACCAGTTGGGGCTATCGCGACTAGGGATAAACTCATCTTT. Translated: CACEPVGAIATRDKLIF.